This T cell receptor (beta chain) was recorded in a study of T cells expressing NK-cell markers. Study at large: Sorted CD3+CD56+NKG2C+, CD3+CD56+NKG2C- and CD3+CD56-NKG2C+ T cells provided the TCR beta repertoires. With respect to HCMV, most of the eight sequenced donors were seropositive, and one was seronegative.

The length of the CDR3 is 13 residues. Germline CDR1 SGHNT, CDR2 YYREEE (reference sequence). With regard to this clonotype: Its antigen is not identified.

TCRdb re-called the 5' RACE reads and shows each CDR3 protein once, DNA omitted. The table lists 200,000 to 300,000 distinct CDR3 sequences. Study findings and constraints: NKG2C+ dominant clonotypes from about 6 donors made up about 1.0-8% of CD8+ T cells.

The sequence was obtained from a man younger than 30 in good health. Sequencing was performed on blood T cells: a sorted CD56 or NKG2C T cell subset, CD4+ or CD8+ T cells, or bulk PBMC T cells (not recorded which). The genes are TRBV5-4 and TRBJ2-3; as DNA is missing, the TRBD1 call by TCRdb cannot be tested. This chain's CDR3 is CASSLRGADTQYF.